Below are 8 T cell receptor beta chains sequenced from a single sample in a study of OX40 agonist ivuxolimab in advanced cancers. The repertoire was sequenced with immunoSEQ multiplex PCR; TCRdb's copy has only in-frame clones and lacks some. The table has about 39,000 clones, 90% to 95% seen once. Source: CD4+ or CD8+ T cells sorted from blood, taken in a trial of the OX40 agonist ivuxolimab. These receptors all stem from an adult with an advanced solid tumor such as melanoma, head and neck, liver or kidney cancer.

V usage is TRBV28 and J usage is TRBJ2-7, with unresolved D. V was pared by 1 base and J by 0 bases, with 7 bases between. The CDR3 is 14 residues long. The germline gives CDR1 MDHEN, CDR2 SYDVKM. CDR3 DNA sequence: TGTGCCAGCAGTTTATTACAGACCTCCTACGAGCAGTACTTC. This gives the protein CASSLLQTSYEQYF.

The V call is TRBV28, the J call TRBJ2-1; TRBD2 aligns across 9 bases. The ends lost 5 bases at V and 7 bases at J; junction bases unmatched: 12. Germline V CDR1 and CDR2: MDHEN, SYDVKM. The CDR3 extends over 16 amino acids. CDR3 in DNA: TGTGCCAGCAGTCCGATAGCGGGAGACTCGGGGAATGAGCAGTTCTTC. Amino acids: CASSPIAGDSGNEQFF.

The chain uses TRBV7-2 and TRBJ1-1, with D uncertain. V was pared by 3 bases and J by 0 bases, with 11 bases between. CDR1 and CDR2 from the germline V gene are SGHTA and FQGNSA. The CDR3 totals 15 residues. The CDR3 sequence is CASSFRPGMNTEAFF. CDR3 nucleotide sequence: TGTGCCAGCAGCTTCAGACCCGGGATGAACACTGAAGCTTTCTTT.

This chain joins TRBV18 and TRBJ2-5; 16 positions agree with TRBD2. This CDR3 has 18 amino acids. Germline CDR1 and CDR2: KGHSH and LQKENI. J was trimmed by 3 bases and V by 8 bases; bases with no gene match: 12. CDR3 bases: TGTGCCAGCCTGAGGCCGGGACTAGCGGGAGGGTCAAAAGAGACCCAGTACTTC. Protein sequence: CASLRPGLAGGSKETQYF.

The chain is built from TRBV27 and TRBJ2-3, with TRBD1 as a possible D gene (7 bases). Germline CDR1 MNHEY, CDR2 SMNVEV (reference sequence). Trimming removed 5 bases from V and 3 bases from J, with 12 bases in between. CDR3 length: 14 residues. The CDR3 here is CASSTTGRTDTQYF. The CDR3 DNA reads TGTGCCAGCAGTACGACAGGGAGGACAGATACGCAGTATTTT.

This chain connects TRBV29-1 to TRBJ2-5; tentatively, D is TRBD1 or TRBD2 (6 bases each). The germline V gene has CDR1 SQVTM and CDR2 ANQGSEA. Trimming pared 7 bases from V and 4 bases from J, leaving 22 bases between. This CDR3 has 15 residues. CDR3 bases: TGCAGCGCTATCCCTATCGGGGGCGAAGGAGAGACCCAGTACTTC. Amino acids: CSAIPIGGEGETQYF. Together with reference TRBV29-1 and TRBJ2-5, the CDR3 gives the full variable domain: SAVISQKPSRDICQRGTSLTIQCQVDSQVTMMFWYRQQPGQSLTLIATANQGSEATYESGFVIDKFPISRPNLTFSTLTVSNMSPEDSSIYLCSAIPIGGEGETQYFGPGTRLLVL.

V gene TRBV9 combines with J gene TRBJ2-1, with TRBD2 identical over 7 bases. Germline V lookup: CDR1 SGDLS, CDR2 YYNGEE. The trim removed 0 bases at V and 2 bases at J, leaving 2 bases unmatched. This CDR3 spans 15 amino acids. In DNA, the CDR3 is TGTGCCAGCAGCGTAGAACTAGCGCCCTACAATGAGCAGTTCTTC. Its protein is CASSVELAPYNEQFF. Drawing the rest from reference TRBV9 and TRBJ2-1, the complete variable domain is DSGVTQTPKHLITATGQRVTLRCSPRSGDLSVYWYQQSLDQGLQFLIQYYNGEERAKGNILERFSAQQFPDLHSELNLSSLELGDSALYFCASSVELAPYNEQFFGPGTRLTVL.

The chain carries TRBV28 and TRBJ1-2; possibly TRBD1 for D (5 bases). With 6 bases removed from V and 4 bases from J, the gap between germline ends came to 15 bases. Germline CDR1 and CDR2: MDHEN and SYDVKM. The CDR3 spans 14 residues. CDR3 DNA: TGTGCCAGCAGCGCCGGGACGGCCGCCTATGGCTACACCTTC. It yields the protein CASSAGTAAYGYTF.